The 2 T cell receptor beta chains presented below share a single source sample, sequenced in a study of CD8 T cells in ankylosing spondylitis. A single record per CDR3 protein comes from TCRdb applying MiXCR to the 5' RACE reads. The profile shows 250,000 to 400,000 distinct CDR3 sequences, roughly 12% of them singletons. The sample comprised blood, either unsorted or a sorted T cell fraction (not recorded which). The receptors stem from a female donor with ankylosing spondylitis or in good health (not recorded which).

In its sample, this clonotype was seen many times. The J gene is TRBJ2-5, the V gene TRBV20-1; TRBD2 matches 7 bases. The CDR3 contains 14 residues. Germline CDR1 and CDR2: DFQATT and SNEGSKA (reference sequence). With V trimmed by 0 bases and J by 4 bases, 5 bases remained unmatched. The CDR3 loop is CSARDPPGGETQYF. The CDR3 coding sequence is TGCAGTGCTAGAGATCCCCCGGGAGGAGAGACCCAGTACTTC.

This clonotype has more than one count but fewer than ten. This chain uses TRBV5-1 with TRBJ2-1, with D uncertain. V was cut by 3 bases and J by 10 bases, with 11 bases left in between. CDR1 SGHRS and CDR2 YFSETQ come from the germline V gene. This CDR3 contains 12 residues. The CDR3: CASSSDGKEQFF. In DNA form, the CDR3 reads TGCGCCAGCAGCTCGGACGGTAAGGAGCAGTTCTTC.